The clone carrying this TCR beta chain was detected ten times or more. Its specificity is unknown. The read terminates 3 residues ahead of where the CDR3 ends, so the germline J gene completes it. V dropped 4 bases and J dropped 2 bases, with 15 bases sitting between them. The CDR3 is 16 residues long. Germline V gene lookup returns CDR1 LNHDA and CDR2 SQIVND (reference sequence). The data were taken from a study of T cell clonality in common variable immunodeficiency. Data came from immunoSEQ multiplex PCR; TCRdb stores just in-frame clones and leaves some out. The data show 45,000 to 65,000 clones, none appearing only once, with 2% to 2.5% held by the ten largest. Notes on the study in general: Patient heterogeneity in the CVID cohort limited correlations between repertoire features and clinical complications.

The chain is built from TRBV19 and TRBJ1-5; no clear D gene. The sequence came from a person aged 18 to 75 in good health. The sequenced material came from peripheral blood mononuclear cells. The DNA read from the CDR3 is TGTGCCAGTAGTACAGAAGGGTTTTCGGGCAATCAGCCC. This encodes CASSTEGFSGNQP. The CDR3 reads in full as CASSTEGFSGNQPQHF.